This TCR beta chain was sequenced for a study of CD8+ T cells in alopecia areata. In the case of this clone: Its antigen is not identified.

The CDR3 has 15 residues. From germline, CDR1 is KGHSH and CDR2 LQKENI. With V trimmed by 11 bases and J by 3 bases, 14 bases remained unmatched. The study's findings and limits: Researchers reported that TCR sharing among patients proved less clear than in mice, possibly HLA-linked.

Once RNA had been extracted, it was reverse transcribed into cDNA to act as the sequencing template. Libraries were prepared by immunoSEQ multiplex PCR; TCRdb keeps only in-frame clonotypes and omits some of them. The profile shows roughly 100,000 clones, 55% of them singletons. The V and J genes are TRBV18 and TRBJ2-3; TRBD1 aligns across 7 bases. Sequenced material: CD4+ T cells sorted from blood. The TCR originated in a human donor in good health. In DNA form, the CDR3 reads TGTGCCGCTCGTCGGGACAGCCCCTCGACAGATACGCAGTATTTT. This sequence encodes CAARRDSPSTDTQYF.